The rows below give T cell receptor beta chains drawn from one sample of a study of T-cell reconstitution after alpha-beta-depleted transplantation in children. TCRdb used MiXCR to reprocess the PCR reads, holding one entry per CDR3 protein. The sample holds some 200,000 distinct CDR3 sequences, about 8.7% seen once. The sample consisted of PBMCs, mostly from graft donor cells, taken 360 days after TCRalphabeta/CD19-depleted stem cell transplant. These receptors were taken from a male patient aged 2-15 years who had a stem cell transplant for acute myeloid leukemia, so the T cells may come from the graft donor. CDR3s include the opening cysteine and the closing phenylalanine or tryptophan. The order of the fields is D gene, J gene, V gene, clone size, CDR3 DNA, CDR3 protein. D genes are given only for firm matches. For some rows the clone size is stated as once, few or many, or as a class when expanded; others skip it.

D gene: -
J gene: TRBJ2-3
V gene: TRBV5-4
clone size: many
CDR3 DNA: TGTGCCAGCAGCCAAAATCCCAGGAGCTCCGATACGCAGTATTTT
CDR3 protein: CASSQNPRSSDTQYF

D gene: -
J gene: TRBJ1-5
V gene: TRBV28
clone size: many
CDR3 DNA: TGTGCCAGCAGCCCCTCTCGTGGCCAGCCCCAGCATTTT
CDR3 protein: CASSPSRGQPQHF

D gene: TRBD2
J gene: TRBJ2-1
V gene: TRBV2
clone size: few
CDR3 DNA: TGTGCCAGCAGTGACGCTAGGCGGGGGGGCTCTTACAATCAGCAGTTCTTC
CDR3 protein: CASSDARRGGSYNQQFF

D gene: TRBD1
J gene: TRBJ1-2
V gene: TRBV11-2
clone size: -
CDR3 DNA: TGTGCCAGCAGCCAACAGGGGAAGTACTACACCTTC
CDR3 protein: CASSQQGKYYTF

D gene: TRBD2
J gene: TRBJ2-3
V gene: TRBV6-1
clone size: -
CDR3 DNA: TGTGCCAGCAGTATAGCGGGACACACAGATACGCAGTATTTT
CDR3 protein: CASSIAGHTDTQYF

D gene: TRBD2
J gene: TRBJ2-7
V gene: TRBV18
clone size: many
CDR3 DNA: TGTGCCAGCTCACCACTCCCGGGACTAGCTGAAGAGCAGTACTTC
CDR3 protein: CASSPLPGLAEEQYF

D gene: -
J gene: TRBJ2-6
V gene: TRBV29-1
clone size: many
CDR3 DNA: TGCAGCGCCCCGTTGAGCGCCGGGGCCAACGTCCTGACTTTC
CDR3 protein: CSAPLSAGANVLTF

D gene: TRBD1
J gene: TRBJ1-4
V gene: TRBV5-5
clone size: -
CDR3 DNA: TGTGCCAGCAGCGCACGGACAGGGGGTCGAGGTGAAAAACTGTTTTTT
CDR3 protein: CASSARTGGRGEKLFF

D gene: TRBD1
J gene: TRBJ2-4
V gene: TRBV19
clone size: many
CDR3 DNA: TGTGCCAGTAGGGGACAGGGAAAAAACATTCAGTACTTC
CDR3 protein: CASRGQGKNIQYF

D gene: TRBD1
J gene: TRBJ2-5
V gene: TRBV20-1
clone size: many
CDR3 DNA: TGCAGTGCGACAGGGGGAGAGACCCAGTACTTC
CDR3 protein: CSATGGETQYF

D gene: -
J gene: TRBJ2-4
V gene: TRBV27
clone size: many
CDR3 DNA: TGTGCCAGCAGCCTGGGACCCGAGGGTTTAGCCAAAAACATTCAGTACTTC
CDR3 protein: CASSLGPEGLAKNIQYF

D gene: -
J gene: TRBJ1-5
V gene: TRBV20-1
clone size: few
CDR3 DNA: TGCAGTGCGCCTCGACGGGGCAGCAATCAGCCCCAGCATTTT
CDR3 protein: CSAPRRGSNQPQHF

D gene: -
J gene: TRBJ2-7
V gene: TRBV7-8
clone size: -
CDR3 DNA: TGTGCCAGCAGAAGGGTCTCCTCCTACGAGCAGTACTTC
CDR3 protein: CASRRVSSYEQYF

D gene: -
J gene: TRBJ2-1
V gene: TRBV5-4
clone size: few
CDR3 DNA: TGTGCCAGCAGCTTGCGCGGGCGGGGAAATGAGCAGTTCTTC
CDR3 protein: CASSLRGRGNEQFF

D gene: -
J gene: TRBJ2-2
V gene: TRBV7-9
clone size: -
CDR3 DNA: TGTGCCAGCAAAAGGGTACAGCTTTACACCGGGGAGCTGTTTTTT
CDR3 protein: CASKRVQLYTGELFF

D gene: -
J gene: TRBJ2-1
V gene: TRBV27
clone size: many
CDR3 DNA: TGTGCCAGCAGTTTATTTAGTTCCCCCAATGAGCAGTTCTTC
CDR3 protein: CASSLFSSPNEQFF

D gene: -
J gene: TRBJ1-2
V gene: TRBV5-1
clone size: few
CDR3 DNA: TGCGCCAGCAGCTCGGGACAAGGTGGCTACACCTTC
CDR3 protein: CASSSGQGGYTF

D gene: -
J gene: TRBJ2-6
V gene: TRBV11-1
clone size: -
CDR3 DNA: TGTGCCAGCACCTTAAGGGGGGCCAACGTCCTGACTTTC
CDR3 protein: CASTLRGANVLTF

D gene: TRBD1
J gene: TRBJ2-7
V gene: TRBV7-9
clone size: -
CDR3 DNA: TGTGCCAGCAGCTTAGACGGGACAGGGGTGTACGAGCAGTACTTC
CDR3 protein: CASSLDGTGVYEQYF

D gene: TRBD1
J gene: TRBJ1-4
V gene: TRBV20-1
clone size: many
CDR3 DNA: TGCAGTGCTATACAGGGGTCGAGCGCAACTAATGAAAAACTGTTTTTT
CDR3 protein: CSAIQGSSATNEKLFF

D gene: TRBD1
J gene: TRBJ2-3
V gene: TRBV12-3/TRBV12-4
clone size: many
CDR3 DNA: TGTGCCAGCAGCCGAGGACAGGGCGGAAATACGCAGTATTTT
CDR3 protein: CASSRGQGGNTQYF

D gene: TRBD2
J gene: TRBJ2-2
V gene: TRBV7-3
clone size: many
CDR3 DNA: TGTGCCAGCAGCGCCGGACTAGCGGGAGATAGTCCGAACACCGGGGAGCTGTTTTTT
CDR3 protein: CASSAGLAGDSPNTGELFF

D gene: -
J gene: TRBJ2-5
V gene: TRBV15
clone size: many
CDR3 DNA: TGTGCCACCGCAGGGAGGCAGGGTTTGGAGACCCAGTACTTC
CDR3 protein: CATAGRQGLETQYF

D gene: -
J gene: TRBJ2-7
V gene: TRBV20-1
clone size: many
CDR3 DNA: TGCAGTGCTAGCGGCCCTCCCTACGAGCAGTACTTC
CDR3 protein: CSASGPPYEQYF

D gene: -
J gene: TRBJ1-5
V gene: TRBV4-1
clone size: -
CDR3 DNA: TGCGCCAGCAGCCAGCTACCCTCGGGTGTCCAGCCCCAGCATTTT
CDR3 protein: CASSQLPSGVQPQHF

D gene: TRBD2
J gene: TRBJ2-1
V gene: TRBV2
clone size: -
CDR3 DNA: TGTGCCAGCAGTGAAAGCGGGGGGGGCTACAATGAGCAGTTCTTC
CDR3 protein: CASSESGGGYNEQFF

D gene: -
J gene: TRBJ2-6
V gene: TRBV27
clone size: many
CDR3 DNA: TGTGCCAGCAGTTCAAAAGTCTTGGCTCGTAACCCTGGGGCCAACGTCCTGACTTTC
CDR3 protein: CASSSKVLARNPGANVLTF

D gene: -
J gene: TRBJ2-6
V gene: TRBV25-1
clone size: few
CDR3 DNA: TGTGCCAGCAGGGCAGGGGATGTTCTCGGGGCCAACGTCCTGACTTTC
CDR3 protein: CASRAGDVLGANVLTF

D gene: -
J gene: TRBJ1-4
V gene: TRBV7-8
clone size: many
CDR3 DNA: TGTGCCAGCAGCTTTCTCCCTGGGGGTAATGAAAAACTGTTTTTT
CDR3 protein: CASSFLPGGNEKLFF

D gene: -
J gene: TRBJ2-2
V gene: TRBV12-3/TRBV12-4
clone size: few
CDR3 DNA: TGTGCCAGCAGTCAAAGCACCGGGGAGCTGTTTTTT
CDR3 protein: CASSQSTGELFF

D gene: -
J gene: TRBJ2-1
V gene: TRBV6-5
clone size: many
CDR3 DNA: TGTGCCAGCAGAAACACTTGGAATGAGCAGTTCTTC
CDR3 protein: CASRNTWNEQFF